This entry lists 30 T cell receptor beta chains sequenced from one sample in a study of blood T cell repertoires in COVID-19. The repertoire was sequenced with immunoSEQ multiplex PCR; TCRdb's copy has only in-frame clones and lacks some. The profile shows some 270,000 clones, about 88% of them singletons. Input material: peripheral blood. The receptors originated from a woman between 40 and 50 years old who had recovered from COVID-19.

The J gene is TRBJ1-2, the V gene TRBV28, with TRBD1 identical over 8 bases. The germline gives CDR1 MDHEN, CDR2 SYDVKM. The CDR3 is 14 amino acids. After removal of 3 bases from V and 8 bases from J, the junction contained 8 bases not matched to a gene. CDR3 nucleotides: TGTGCCAGCAGTTTGTTGGGGACAGGAGGAGGCTACACCTTC. Amino acid sequence: CASSLLGTGGGYTF.

The chain couples TRBV7-6 to TRBJ2-1; 7 bases map to TRBD2. CDR3 length: 15 residues. Trimming removed 5 bases from V and 2 bases from J; junction bases left unmatched: 6. Germline V gene lookup returns CDR1 SGHVS and CDR2 FNYEAQ. CDR3 sequence (DNA): TGTGCCAGCAGCCTAAAAGCGGGGACCTACAATGAGCAGTTCTTC. Residues: CASSLKAGTYNEQFF. The complete variable domain, with remaining parts taken from reference TRBV7-6 and TRBJ2-1, reads GAGVSQSPRYKVTKRGQDVALRCDPISGHVSLYWYRQALGQGPEFLTYFNYEAQQDKSGLPNDRFSAERPEGSISTLTIQRTEQRDSAMYRCASSLKAGTYNEQFFGPGTRLTVL.

The chain joins TRBV5-1 to TRBJ2-7, with 7 bases identical to TRBD1. The CDR3 is 14 amino acids. Germline CDR1 is SGHRS and CDR2 is YFSETQ. Trimming removed 4 bases from V and 0 bases from J; junction bases left unmatched: 4. CDR3 protein: CASSGRDSSYEQYF. As DNA, the CDR3 is TGCGCCAGCAGCGGTAGGGACAGCTCCTACGAGCAGTACTTC.

CDR3 region: CASSPDLAGGSNEQFF. CDR3 coding DNA: TGCGCCAGCAGCCCCGACTTAGCGGGGGGGTCAAATGAGCAGTTCTTC. The V and J genes are TRBV5-1 and TRBJ2-1, with 11 bases fitting TRBD2. In germline, CDR1 is SGHRS, CDR2 YFSETQ. Trimming cost V 4 bases and J 7 bases; bases outside gene matches: 10. There are 16 residues in the CDR3.

The rearrangement uses TRBV3-1 (or the pseudogene TRBV3-2) and TRBJ1-6; 8 bases are a match to TRBD1. Germline lookup yields CDR1 LGHDT and CDR2 YNNKEL (reference sequence). J lost 2 bases, V lost 5 bases, and 5 bases had no gene match. The CDR3 is 16 residues long. CDR3 in DNA: TGTGCCAGCAGCGTGGACAGGGTCCCCTATAATTCACCCCTCCACTTT. Residues: CASSVDRVPYNSPLHF.

This clone was seen only a few times. This chain uses TRBV15 with TRBJ2-4, with 9 positions matching TRBD1. CDR1 is LNHNV, CDR2 YYDKDF, per germline (reference sequence). J gave up 9 bases and V 2 bases, and 8 bases lay outside the gene matches. This CDR3 spans 15 amino acids. The chain's CDR3 is CATSRKQGAGSIQYF. In DNA, the CDR3 is TGTGCCACCAGCAGAAAACAGGGGGCCGGGAGCATTCAGTACTTC.

DNA for the CDR3: TGTGCCAGCAGCTTTGGAGGGAACGAGCAGTACGTC. Translation gives CASSFGGNEQYV. The chain recombines TRBV11-3 with TRBJ2-7, with D tentatively TRBD2 (6 bases). CDR1 SGHNT and CDR2 YENEEA come from the germline V gene. Trimming took off 3 bases at V and 5 bases at J, with 8 bases between the two ends. The CDR3 spans 12 residues.

This chain uses TRBV9 with TRBJ1-2; no firm D call. Germline CDR1 is SGDLS and CDR2 is YYNGEE. V lost 1 base and J 10 bases, leaving 14 bases between the germline ends. The CDR3 totals 13 residues. The DNA for the CDR3 is TGTGCCAGCAGCGTAAATCAGGCAGGAAACTACACCTTC. It yields the protein CASSVNQAGNYTF.

The chain is built from TRBV19 and TRBJ2-7; TRBD1 is a possible D gene (6 bases). V was clipped by 2 bases and J by 5 bases, with 16 bases between them. CDR1 is LNHDA and CDR2 is SQIVND in the germline V gene (reference sequence). This CDR3 region has 15 residues. The DNA of the CDR3 is TGTGCCAGTAGTATACCACGTGGACAGCTTGACGAGCAGTACTTC. Encoded protein: CASSIPRGQLDEQYF.

The gene calls are TRBV6-5 and TRBJ1-5; TRBD1 aligns across 9 bases. The CDR3 is 15 residues long. With 7 bases clipped from V and 3 bases from J, the junction kept 7 bases outside the gene matches. Germline CDR1 reads MNHEY; CDR2 reads SVGAGI. The CDR3 sequence: CASTLQGANNQPQHF. The CDR3 coding sequence is TGTGCCAGCACCCTACAGGGGGCTAACAATCAGCCCCAGCATTTT.

The chain couples TRBV10-1 to TRBJ1-2, with D tentatively TRBD1 (5 bases). The CDR3 has 15 residues. Looked up from germline, CDR1 is WNHNN and CDR2 is SYGVQD (reference sequence). V shed 6 bases and J shed 8 bases, with 22 bases lying between them. CDR3 coding DNA: TGCGCCAGCAGCGACGCCGGGACTCCACGTCAGGGCTACACCTTC. Residues: CASSDAGTPRQGYTF.

CDR3 loop: CASSIEGLADNEQFF. CDR3 DNA sequence: TGTGCCAGCAGCATCGAGGGACTAGCCGACAATGAGCAGTTCTTC. The J gene is TRBJ2-1, the V gene TRBV5-8; 9 nucleotides match TRBD2. Per germline, CDR1 SGHTS and CDR2 YDEGEE. The CDR3 runs to 15 residues. Germline trimming cut 4 bases from V and 5 bases from J; bases unmatched to any gene: 7.

The V gene is TRBV20-1, the J gene TRBJ2-7, with D uncertain. The CDR3 length is 11 residues. Germline V lookup: CDR1 DFQATT, CDR2 SNEGSKA (reference sequence). The V end was cut by 6 bases, the J end by 4 bases, with 10 bases between. The CDR3 reads CSATPGYEQYF. CDR3 sequence (DNA): TGCAGTGCCACTCCGGGTTACGAGCAGTACTTC.

J is TRBJ1-2 and V is TRBV2; D is unresolved. This CDR3 is 12 amino acids long. Germline CDR1 and CDR2: SNHLY and FYNNEI. V was cut by 4 bases and J by 4 bases, with 7 bases left in between. CDR3 in DNA: TGTGCCAGCAGTGGATACACCTATGGCTACACCTTC. It translates to CASSGYTYGYTF.

This clone was seen only once. The DNA for the CDR3 is TGTGCCATCAAGAAACAGGGGGCGCGGTCGGTCACTGAAGCTTTCTTT. Amino acid sequence: CAIKKQGARSVTEAFF. The V and J genes are TRBV10-3 and TRBJ1-1, with 9 bases aligning to TRBD1. V lost 7 bases, J lost 4 bases, and 13 bases stayed unmatched. Germline assignment: CDR1 ENHRY and CDR2 SYGVKD. The CDR3 has 16 amino acids.

The chain combines TRBV12-3 or TRBV12-4 with TRBJ1-2; D perhaps matches TRBD1 (5 bases). This CDR3 has 13 residues. V was pared by 6 bases and J by 8 bases, with 16 bases between. CDR3 in DNA: TGTGCCAGCAGAGGGGCATCCCCTAAAGGCTACACCTTC. It translates to CASRGASPKGYTF.

DNA of the CDR3: TGTGCCAGCAGCGGGAGAACAGGGGTCCAAGAGACCCAGTACTTC. This encodes CASSGRTGVQETQYF. The chain joins TRBV5-4 to TRBJ2-5, with 7 bases lining up with TRBD1. The CDR3 extends over 15 amino acids. V lost 4 bases to trimming and J lost 1 base; unmatched junction nucleotides: 7. CDR1 is SGHNT and CDR2 is YYREEE in the germline V gene (reference sequence).

The chain carries TRBV10-1 and TRBJ2-5, with D tentatively TRBD2 (6 bases). CDR3 length equals 14 residues. V gave up 3 bases and J gave up 7 bases, with 15 bases separating them. Germline V lookup: CDR1 WNHNN, CDR2 SYGVQD (reference sequence). The CDR3 here is CASSDGGTRGTQYF. CDR3 nucleotides: TGCGCCAGCAGTGATGGGGGGACCCGGGGGACCCAGTACTTC.

The V call is TRBV7-9, the J call TRBJ1-1, with 7 nucleotides matching TRBD1. Germline CDR1 is SEHNR and CDR2 is FQNEAQ (reference sequence). CDR3 length: 14 amino acids. V lost 4 bases to trimming and J lost 4 bases; unmatched junction nucleotides: 6. The DNA for the CDR3 is TGTGCCAGCAGCTCGATACAGGGGTTCACTGAAGCTTTCTTT. Its translation is CASSSIQGFTEAFF. Complete variable domain (other parts from reference TRBV7-9 and TRBJ1-1): DTGVSQNPRHKITKRGQNVTFRCDPISEHNRLYWYRQTLGQGPEFLTYFQNEAQLEKSRLLSDRFSAERPKGSFSTLEIQRTEQGDSAMYLCASSSIQGFTEAFFGQGTRLTVV.

This chain uses TRBV2 with TRBJ2-1, with D possibly TRBD2 on 6 matching bases. V lost 5 bases to trimming and J lost 9 bases, with 23 bases between them. Germline CDR1 reads SNHLY; CDR2 reads FYNNEI. There are 16 residues in the CDR3. The CDR3 region is CASSSHPAGRWVEQFF. CDR3 nucleotides: TGTGCCAGCAGTTCCCACCCGGCGGGACGGTGGGTTGAGCAGTTCTTC.

The chain links TRBV9 to TRBJ1-6; 7 nucleotides align to TRBD1. The V and J ends lost 2 bases and 4 bases, in that order; junction bases with no gene match: 3. The CDR3 has 15 amino acids. Germline-derived CDR1 and CDR2 are SGDLS and YYNGEE. CDR3 sequence reads: CASSVTGQYNSPLHF. Written as DNA, the CDR3 is TGTGCCAGCAGCGTCACGGGACAGTATAATTCACCCCTCCACTTT.

The table lists this clone with a count of one. The rearrangement uses TRBV2 and TRBJ2-1; 7 bases line up with TRBD1. The CDR3 has 14 residues. CDR1 and CDR2 from the germline V gene are SNHLY and FYNNEI. V was pared by 3 bases and J by 8 bases, with 7 bases of the junction left unmatched. The CDR3 protein is CASSDLRGTDEQFF. The CDR3, as DNA: TGTGCCAGCAGTGATCTCAGGGGGACCGATGAGCAGTTCTTC.

The chain carries TRBV28 and TRBJ2-7, with 10 positions matching TRBD1. Germline trimming cut 6 bases from V and 4 bases from J; bases unmatched to any gene: 12. The CDR3 has 16 amino acids. Germline loops: CDR1 MDHEN, CDR2 SYDVKM. The chain's CDR3 is CASSEITRDRGYEQYV. CDR3 DNA: TGTGCCAGCAGCGAGATCACACGGGACAGGGGTTACGAGCAGTACGTC.

The rearrangement joins TRBV7-9 to TRBJ2-2, with 10 nucleotides matching TRBD2. Germline V gene data show CDR1 as SEHNR and CDR2 as FQNEAQ (reference sequence). J lost 4 bases, V lost 4 bases, and 12 bases had no gene match. The CDR3 spans 18 residues. The CDR3 DNA follows: TGTGCCAGCAGCTCCACTAGCGGGAAACACCGGGGCACCGGGGAGCTGTTTTTT. Translated, it gives CASSSTSGKHRGTGELFF.

The V and J genes are TRBV5-4 and TRBJ1-6; D perhaps matches TRBD1 (5 bases). There are 19 residues in the CDR3. The germline gives CDR1 SGHNT, CDR2 YYREEE (reference sequence). V lost 4 bases to trimming and J lost 0 bases, with 20 bases between them. DNA for the CDR3: TGTGCCAGCAGCCCCCGGACATCGGCGGGGGGCTCCTATAATTCACCCCTCCACTTT. Its translation is CASSPRTSAGGSYNSPLHF.

The CDR3 nucleotides read TGTGCCAGCAGCTCCCACCAGAGGGAGGGCGAGCAGTACTTC. It specifies CASSSHQREGEQYF. This chain joins TRBV7-3 and TRBJ2-7; the match to TRBD2 covers 7 bases. There are 14 residues in the CDR3. With 4 bases clipped from V and 6 bases from J, the junction kept 9 bases outside the gene matches. CDR1 is SGHTA, CDR2 FQGTGA, per germline.

V and J are TRBV25-1 and TRBJ1-2; D may be TRBD1 (5 bases). CDR1 is MGHDK and CDR2 is SYGVNS in the germline V gene. The germline V and J ends were trimmed by 3 bases and 8 bases, with 16 bases remaining between them. There are 14 residues in the CDR3. The CDR3 DNA reads as TGTGCCAGCAGTGAGACAGTTAAATTCGGAGGCTACACCTTC. This gives the protein CASSETVKFGGYTF.

The gene calls are TRBV5-6 and TRBJ1-3, with TRBD1 identical over 10 bases. The V and J ends lost 0 bases and 10 bases, in that order; junction bases with no gene match: 7. Looked up from germline, CDR1 is SGHDT and CDR2 is YYEEEE. This CDR3 is 15 amino acids long. CDR3 protein: CASSLAGQGEQTIYF. The CDR3 DNA is TGTGCCAGCAGCTTGGCCGGACAGGGGGAACAGACCATATATTTT. Based on the CDR3 plus reference TRBV5-6 and TRBJ1-3, the full variable domain is DAGVTQSPTHLIKTRGQQVTLRCSPKSGHDTVSWYQQALGQGPQFIFQYYEEEERQRGNFPDRFSGHQFPNYSSELNVNALLLGDSALYLCASSLAGQGEQTIYFGEGSWLTVV.

J is TRBJ1-5 and V is TRBV15; 7 positions match TRBD1. Germline trimming cut 0 bases from V and 3 bases from J; bases unmatched to any gene: 2. Germline V gives CDR1 LNHNV, CDR2 YYDKDF (reference sequence). The CDR3 is 15 residues long. DNA of the CDR3: TGTGCCACCAGCAGAGACAGGGGGTACAATCAGCCCCAGCATTTT. Residues: CATSRDRGYNQPQHF.

In its sample, this clone was seen once. The chain uses TRBV19 and TRBJ1-2; 7 bases align to TRBD1. The germline V gene has CDR1 LNHDA and CDR2 SQIVND (reference sequence). The V segment lost 4 bases and the J segment 7 bases; nucleotides outside the gene matches: 6. This CDR3 is built from 13 residues. The CDR3 nucleotides are TGTGCCAGTAGTACTTCAGGGGGTGGTGGCTACACCTTC. Translating gives CASSTSGGGGYTF.